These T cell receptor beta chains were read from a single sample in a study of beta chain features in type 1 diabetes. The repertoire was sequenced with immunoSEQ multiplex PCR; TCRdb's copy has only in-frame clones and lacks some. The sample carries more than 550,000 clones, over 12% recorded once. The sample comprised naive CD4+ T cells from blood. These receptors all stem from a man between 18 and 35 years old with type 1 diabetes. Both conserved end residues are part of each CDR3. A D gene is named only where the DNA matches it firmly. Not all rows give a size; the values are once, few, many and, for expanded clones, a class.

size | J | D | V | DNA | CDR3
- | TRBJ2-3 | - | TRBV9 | TGTGCCAGCAGCGCCCAGCGGGATACGCAGTATTTT | CASSAQRDTQYF
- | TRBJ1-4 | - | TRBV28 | TGTGCCAGCAGTGGGGGCACTAATGAAAAACTGTTTTTT | CASSGGTNEKLFF
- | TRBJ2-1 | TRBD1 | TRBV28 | TGTGCCAGCAGATTGGGTGGACAGGGGATTAATGAGCAGTTCTTC | CASRLGGQGINEQFF
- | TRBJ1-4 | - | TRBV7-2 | TGTGCCAGCAGCTTAGCTCCGGTGGGGGCGCGGGTGTATGAAAAACTGTTTTTT | CASSLAPVGARVYEKLFF
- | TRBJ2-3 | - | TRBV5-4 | TGTGCCAGCAGCTTGGGACAGGGAGGAGATACGCAGTATTTT | CASSLGQGGDTQYF
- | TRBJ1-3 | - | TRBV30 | TGTGCCTGGAGTACAGGGACCAACTCTGGAAACACCATATATTTT | CAWSTGTNSGNTIYF
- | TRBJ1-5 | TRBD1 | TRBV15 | TGTGCCACCAGCCGGGACAGGGGCCCCCATCAGCCCCAGCATTTT | CATSRDRGPHQPQHF
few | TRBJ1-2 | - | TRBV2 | TGTGCCAGCAGTGAATTGGAATCGGGGTACGATGGCTACACCTTC | CASSELESGYDGYTF
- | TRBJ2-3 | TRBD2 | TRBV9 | TGTGCCAGCAACCGAGCGGGGGGGCCCACAGATACGCAGTATTTT | CASNRAGGPTDTQYF
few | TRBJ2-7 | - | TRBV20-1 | TGCAGTGCTGGAGGTCCGGGCGAGCAGTACTTC | CSAGGPGEQYF
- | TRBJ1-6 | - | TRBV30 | TGTGCCTGGAGTCGGTTACGGGGCCGTAATTCACCCCTCCACTTT | CAWSRLRGRNSPLHF
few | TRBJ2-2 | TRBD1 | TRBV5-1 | TGCGCCAGCAGCTTGGCACAGGGGATAGCCGGGGAGCTGTTTTTT | CASSLAQGIAGELFF
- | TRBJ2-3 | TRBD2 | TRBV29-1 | TGCAGCGTCACCGGGGGGACTAGAGGGCCCACAGATACGCAGTATTTT | CSVTGGTRGPTDTQYF
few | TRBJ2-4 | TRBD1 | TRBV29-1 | TGCAGCGCCCGGACAGGGAACATTCAGTACTTC | CSARTGNIQYF
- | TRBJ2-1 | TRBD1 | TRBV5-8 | TGTGCCAGCAGCAAGGGGACAGGGAGCTCCTACAATGAGCAGTTCTTC | CASSKGTGSSYNEQFF
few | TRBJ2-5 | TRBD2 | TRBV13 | TGTGCCAGCAGCTTAACTAGCGGGGCACCCTACCAAGAGACCCAGTACTTC | CASSLTSGAPYQETQYF
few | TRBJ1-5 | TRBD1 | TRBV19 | TGTGCCAGTAGTTACCGACAGGGCGGCAATCAGCCCCAGCATTTT | CASSYRQGGNQPQHF
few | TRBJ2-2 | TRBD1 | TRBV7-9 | TGTGCCAGCAGCCACCGACAGGGCCGGACCGGGGAGCTGTTTTTT | CASSHRQGRTGELFF
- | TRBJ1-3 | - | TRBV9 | TGTGCCAGCAGCGTCGGACAGACCTCTGGAAACACCATATATTTT | CASSVGQTSGNTIYF
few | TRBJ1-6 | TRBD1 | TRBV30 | TGTGCCTGGAGTGTCCTGACAGGGGGTTCACCCCTCCACTTT | CAWSVLTGGSPLHF
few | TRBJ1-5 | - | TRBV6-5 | TGTGCCAGCAGTTACGGAGACCGCCAGCATTTT | CASSYGDRQHF
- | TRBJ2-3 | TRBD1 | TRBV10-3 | TGTGCCATCCGGGACAGGGATCCAGATACGCAGTATTTT | CAIRDRDPDTQYF
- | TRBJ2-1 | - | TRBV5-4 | TGTGCCAGCAGCTTGGGAACGGGAGAGGGCTACAATGAGCAGTTCTTC | CASSLGTGEGYNEQFF
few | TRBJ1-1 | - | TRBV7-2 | TGTGCCAGCAGCTCCCTACTAGGGGCTGAAGCTTTCTTT | CASSSLLGAEAFF
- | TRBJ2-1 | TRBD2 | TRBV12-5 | TGTGCTAGTGGTTTGACTAGCGGGAACTTCTTAAATGAGCAGTTCTTC | CASGLTSGNFLNEQFF
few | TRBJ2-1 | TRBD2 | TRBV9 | TGTGCCAGCAGCGTAGAGGCGGGAGACGTCGACAATGAGCAGTTCTTC | CASSVEAGDVDNEQFF
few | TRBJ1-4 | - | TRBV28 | TGTGCCAGCAGTTTTGGTGCAACTAATGAAAAACTGTTTTTT | CASSFGATNEKLFF